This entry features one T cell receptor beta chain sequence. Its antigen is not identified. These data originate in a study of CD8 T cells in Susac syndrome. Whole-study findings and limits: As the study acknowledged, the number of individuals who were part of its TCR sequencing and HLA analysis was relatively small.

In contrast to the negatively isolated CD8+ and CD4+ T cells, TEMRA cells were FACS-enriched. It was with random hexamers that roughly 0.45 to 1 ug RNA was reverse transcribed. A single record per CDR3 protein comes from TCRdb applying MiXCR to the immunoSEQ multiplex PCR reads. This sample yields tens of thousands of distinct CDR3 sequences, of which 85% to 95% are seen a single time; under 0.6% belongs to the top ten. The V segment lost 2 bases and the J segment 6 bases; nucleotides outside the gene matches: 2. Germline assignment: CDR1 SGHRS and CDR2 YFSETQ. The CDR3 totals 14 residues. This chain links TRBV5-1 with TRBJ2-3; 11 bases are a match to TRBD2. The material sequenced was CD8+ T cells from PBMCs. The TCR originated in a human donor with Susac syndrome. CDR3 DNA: TGCGCCAGCAGCTTAACTAGCGGGAGTGATACGCAGTATTTT. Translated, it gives CASSLTSGSDTQYF.